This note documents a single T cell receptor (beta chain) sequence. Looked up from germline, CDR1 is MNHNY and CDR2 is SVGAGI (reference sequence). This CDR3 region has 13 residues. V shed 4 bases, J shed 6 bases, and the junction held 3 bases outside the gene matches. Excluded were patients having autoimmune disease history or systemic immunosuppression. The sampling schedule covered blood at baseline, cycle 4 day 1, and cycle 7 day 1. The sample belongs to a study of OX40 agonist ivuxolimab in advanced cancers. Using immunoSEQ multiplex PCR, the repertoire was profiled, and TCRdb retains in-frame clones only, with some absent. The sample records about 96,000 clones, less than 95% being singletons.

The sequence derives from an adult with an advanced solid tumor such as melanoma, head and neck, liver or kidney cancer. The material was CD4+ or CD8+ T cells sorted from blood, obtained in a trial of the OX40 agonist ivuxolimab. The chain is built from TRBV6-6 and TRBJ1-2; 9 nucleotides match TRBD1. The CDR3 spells CASSSDRGNGYTF. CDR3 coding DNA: TGTGCCAGCAGTTCGGACAGGGGTAATGGCTACACCTTC.